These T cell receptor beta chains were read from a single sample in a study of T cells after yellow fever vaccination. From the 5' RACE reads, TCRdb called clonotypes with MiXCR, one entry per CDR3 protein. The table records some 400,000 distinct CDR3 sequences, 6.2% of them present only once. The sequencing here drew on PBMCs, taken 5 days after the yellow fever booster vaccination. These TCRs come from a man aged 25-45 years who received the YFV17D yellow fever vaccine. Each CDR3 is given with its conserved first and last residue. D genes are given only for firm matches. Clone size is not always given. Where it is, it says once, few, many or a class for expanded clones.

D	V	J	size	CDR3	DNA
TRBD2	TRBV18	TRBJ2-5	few	CASSPSPSGKETQYF	TGTGCCAGCTCACCTAGTCCTAGCGGCAAAGAGACCCAGTACTTC
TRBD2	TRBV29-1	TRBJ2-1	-	CSSSAQGYSGSSYNEQFF	TGCAGCTCCAGCGCACAGGGTTATAGCGGGAGCTCCTACAATGAGCAGTTCTTC
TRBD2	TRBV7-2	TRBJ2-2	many	CASSLAPGGGELFF	TGTGCCAGCAGCTTAGCGCCGGGGGGCGGGGAGCTGTTTTTT
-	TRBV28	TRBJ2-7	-	CASSSYSPDEQYF	TGTGCCAGCAGTTCCTACAGTCCGGACGAGCAGTACTTC
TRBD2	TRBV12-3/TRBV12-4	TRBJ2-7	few	CASSLGAGSGYEQYF	TGTGCCAGCAGTTTGGGAGCGGGATCTGGATACGAGCAGTACTTC
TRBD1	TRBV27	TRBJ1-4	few	CASSWTGRGTNEKLFF	TGTGCCAGCAGTTGGACAGGGAGGGGGACTAATGAAAAACTGTTTTTT
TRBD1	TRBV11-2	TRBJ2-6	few	CASSRGQSPYSGANVLTF	TGTGCCAGCAGCCGGGGACAGTCTCCCTATTCTGGGGCCAACGTCCTGACTTTC
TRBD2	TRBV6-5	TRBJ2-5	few	CASSSHVAGGHETQYF	TGTGCCAGCAGTTCCCACGTAGCGGGAGGGCATGAGACCCAGTACTTC
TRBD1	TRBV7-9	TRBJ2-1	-	CASSRGQGLNEQFF	TGTGCCAGCAGCCGCGGACAGGGCCTCAATGAGCAGTTCTTC
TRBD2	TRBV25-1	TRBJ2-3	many	CASSELQRGSTDTQYF	TGTGCCAGCAGTGAACTCCAGCGGGGGTCCACAGATACGCAGTATTTT
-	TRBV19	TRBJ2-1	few	CASSIGGVARGDEQFF	TGTGCCAGTAGTATAGGGGGGGTCGCCCGTGGGGATGAGCAGTTCTTC
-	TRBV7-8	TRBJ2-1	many	CASSLNGVYNEQFF	TGTGCCAGCAGCTTAAATGGGGTCTACAATGAGCAGTTCTTC
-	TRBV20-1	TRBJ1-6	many	CSAHPDAGSPLHF	TGCAGTGCTCATCCGGACGCAGGTTCACCCCTCCACTTT
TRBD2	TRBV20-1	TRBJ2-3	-	CCARGGASGVTDTQYF	TGCTGTGCTAGAGGGGGGGCTAGCGGGGTCACAGATACGCAGTATTTT
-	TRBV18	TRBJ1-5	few	CASSPSTGSQPQHF	TGTGCCAGCTCACCTTCGACCGGATCACAGCCCCAGCATTTT
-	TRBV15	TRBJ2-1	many	CATSRDVWNEQFF	TGTGCCACCAGCAGAGATGTGTGGAATGAGCAGTTCTTC
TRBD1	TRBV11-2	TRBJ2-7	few	CASSRTGVSYEQYF	TGTGCCAGCAGCCGTACAGGGGTCAGCTACGAGCAGTACTTC
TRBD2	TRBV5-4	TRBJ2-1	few	CASSLAGKRESEQFF	TGTGCCAGCAGCTTGGCGGGAAAGCGGGAGTCTGAGCAGTTCTTC
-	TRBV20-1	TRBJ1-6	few	CSASVGPGGSPLHF	TGCAGTGCTAGCGTTGGCCCTGGGGGGTCACCCCTCCACTTT
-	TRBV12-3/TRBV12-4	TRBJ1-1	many	CASSLALNTEAFF	TGTGCCAGCAGTTTGGCGTTGAACACTGAAGCTTTCTTT
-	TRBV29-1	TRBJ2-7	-	CSVEGDTGYEQYF	TGCAGCGTTGAAGGGGACACCGGTTACGAGCAGTACTTC
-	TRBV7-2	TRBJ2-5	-	CASSLERGVGGETQYF	TGTGCCAGCAGCTTAGAACGCGGGGTAGGAGGAGAGACCCAGTACTTC
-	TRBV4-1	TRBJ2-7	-	CASSQQVSYEQYF	TGCGCCAGCAGCCAACAGGTTAGCTACGAGCAGTACTTC
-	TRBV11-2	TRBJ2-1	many	CASSPNGRYNEQFF	TGTGCCAGCAGCCCGAATGGACGCTACAATGAGCAGTTCTTC
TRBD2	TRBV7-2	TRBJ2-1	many	CASSSGGSYNEQFF	TGTGCCAGCAGCTCGGGAGGATCCTACAATGAGCAGTTCTTC
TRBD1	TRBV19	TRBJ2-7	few	CASSPGGQGRSYEQYF	TGTGCCAGTAGCCCCGGCGGACAGGGGCGCTCCTACGAGCAGTACTTC
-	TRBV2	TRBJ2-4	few	CAGADGAKNIQYF	TGTGCCGGGGCGGACGGAGCCAAAAACATTCAGTACTTC
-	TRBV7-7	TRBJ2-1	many	CASSRMGGPQSNEQFF	TGTGCCAGCAGCCGCATGGGGGGACCCCAGAGCAATGAGCAGTTCTTC
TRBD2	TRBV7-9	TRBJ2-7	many	CASSYSGAPYEQYF	TGTGCCAGCAGCTATAGCGGGGCCCCCTACGAGCAGTACTTC
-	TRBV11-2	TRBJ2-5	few	CASSLLGVDSETQYF	TGTGCCAGCAGCTTACTCGGCGTCGATTCGGAGACCCAGTACTTC
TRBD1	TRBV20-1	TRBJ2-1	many	CSAGSGTANNEQFF	TGCAGTGCAGGTTCCGGGACAGCTAACAATGAGCAGTTCTTC
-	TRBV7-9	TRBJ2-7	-	CASSSGNEPYEQYF	TGTGCCAGCAGCTCCGGGAATGAACCCTACGAGCAGTACTTC
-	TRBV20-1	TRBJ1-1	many	CSANSMNTEAFF	TGCAGTGCTAACAGCATGAACACTGAAGCTTTCTTT
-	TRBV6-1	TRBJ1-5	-	CASRVGQNSNQPQHF	TGTGCCAGCAGAGTAGGACAGAATAGCAATCAGCCCCAGCATTTT
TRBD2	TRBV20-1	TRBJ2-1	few	CSARVTSGSSYNEQFF	TGCAGTGCTAGAGTGACTAGCGGGAGTTCCTACAATGAGCAGTTCTTC
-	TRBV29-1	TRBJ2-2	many	CSVAGRKTGELFF	TGCAGCGTTGCTGGACGGAAAACCGGGGAGCTGTTTTTT
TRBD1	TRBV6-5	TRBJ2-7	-	CASSYAGTGYEQYF	TGTGCCAGCAGTTACGCCGGGACAGGGTATGAGCAGTACTTC
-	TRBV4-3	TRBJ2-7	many	CASSQARDYEQYF	TGCGCCAGCAGCCAAGCCCGGGACTACGAGCAGTACTTC
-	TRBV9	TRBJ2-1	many	CASSVTGSSYNEQFF	TGTGCCAGCAGCGTTACCGGGAGCTCCTACAATGAGCAGTTCTTC
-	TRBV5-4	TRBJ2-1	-	CASSLLLSSYNEQFF	TGTGCCAGCAGCTTGCTCCTAAGCTCCTACAATGAGCAGTTCTTC
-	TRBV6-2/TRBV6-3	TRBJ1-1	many	CASSYPNTEAFF	TGTGCCAGCAGTTACCCTAACACTGAAGCTTTCTTT
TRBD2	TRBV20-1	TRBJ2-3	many	CSGPGGPTDTQYF	TGCAGTGGACCGGGAGGGCCCACAGATACGCAGTATTTT
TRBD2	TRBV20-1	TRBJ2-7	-	CSANPGTSGSYEQYF	TGCAGTGCTAACCCAGGGACTAGCGGGAGCTACGAGCAGTACTTC
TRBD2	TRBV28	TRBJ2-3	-	CATASGTTTDTQYF	TGTGCCACCGCTAGCGGGACGACTACGGATACGCAGTATTTT
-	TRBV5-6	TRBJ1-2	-	CASSLDWRRGYTF	TGTGCCAGCAGCTTGGATTGGCGGCGGGGCTACACCTTC
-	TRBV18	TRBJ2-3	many	CASSPVRDQDTQYF	TGTGCCAGCTCACCAGTGCGTGACCAGGATACGCAGTATTTT
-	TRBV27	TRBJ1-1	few	CASSFRQGGTEAFF	TGTGCCAGCAGTTTTCGGCAGGGTGGTACTGAAGCTTTCTTT
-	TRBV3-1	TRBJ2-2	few	CASSKRGSNTGELFF	TGTGCCAGCAGCAAGAGGGGTTCCAACACCGGGGAGCTGTTTTTT
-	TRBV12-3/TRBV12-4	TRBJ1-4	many	CASSSRTGEKLFF	TGTGCCAGCAGCTCTCGGACGGGGGAAAAACTGTTTTTT
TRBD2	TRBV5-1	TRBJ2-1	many	CASSQRGRVYNEQFF	TGCGCCAGCAGCCAACGCGGGAGGGTCTACAATGAGCAGTTCTTC
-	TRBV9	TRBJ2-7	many	CASSPGTLPNAYEQYF	TGTGCCAGCAGCCCCGGGACCCTACCTAATGCCTACGAGCAGTACTTC
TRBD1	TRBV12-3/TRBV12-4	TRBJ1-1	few	CASSLWGTDYAFF	TGTGCCAGCAGTTTGTGGGGGACAGACTATGCTTTCTTT
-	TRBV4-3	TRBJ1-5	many	CASSQDTAGPAQHF	TGCGCCAGCAGCCAAGATACGGCGGGGCCGGCCCAGCATTTT
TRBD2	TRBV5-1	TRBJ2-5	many	CASSLATQWREPSQETQYF	TGCGCCAGCAGCTTGGCCACTCAGTGGCGGGAGCCTAGCCAAGAGACCCAGTACTTC
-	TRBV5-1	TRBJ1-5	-	CASSVGDSNQPQHF	TGCGCCAGCAGCGTGGGAGATAGCAATCAGCCCCAGCATTTT
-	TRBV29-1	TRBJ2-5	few	CSVLDGNQETQYF	TGCAGCGTTTTGGACGGCAACCAAGAGACCCAGTACTTC
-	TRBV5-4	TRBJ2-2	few	CASSVDSHYTGELFF	TGTGCCAGCAGCGTGGACAGCCACTACACCGGGGAGCTGTTTTTT
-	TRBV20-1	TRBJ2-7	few	CSASPGYEQYF	TGCAGTGCTAGTCCAGGGTACGAGCAGTACTTC
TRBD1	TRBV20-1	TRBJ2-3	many	CSVARDSGDTQYF	TGCAGTGTGGCCCGGGACAGTGGAGATACGCAGTATTTT